The clone carrying this T cell receptor beta chain has more than one count but fewer than ten. Its antigen is not identified. The data originate from a study of cytomegalovirus exposure and HLA in healthy donors. Background on the study: Across under 450 genotyped donors, about 81% landed in the Caucasian-associated ancestry cluster.

This CDR3 is built from 16 residues. V was clipped by 5 bases and J by 2 bases, with 18 bases between them. Germline CDR1 and CDR2: GTSNPN and SVGIG (reference sequence). Study results and limitations: Reports state that TCR beta sequences accurately predicted most subjects' HLA-A and HLA-B alleles. The authors confirmed in vitro that a few CMV-associated chains were specific for CMV antigens.

The PCR had 60 Vbeta and 13 Jbeta primers. Repertoires were generated with immunoSEQ multiplex PCR, while TCRdb's copy carries only in-frame clones and drops some. The sample has about 63,000 clones, under 85% seen once; the top ten hold 2.9%. The receptor comes from a woman in her twenties or thirties in good health and CMV-seronegative. This rearrangement joins TRBV30 to TRBJ2-2, with D perhaps matching TRBD1 (5 bases). Sequencing was performed on PBMCs. CDR3 bases: TGTGCCTGGGCCTTTAGGACATTATCAAACACCGGGGAGCTGTTTTTT. The encoded protein is CAWAFRTLSNTGELFF.